These T cell receptor beta chains were read from a single sample in a study of T cell repertoires in cytomegalovirus infection. MiXCR, applied by TCRdb to the reads, yields one record per CDR3 protein. The sample has about 740,000 distinct CDR3 sequences; 35% to 45% are singletons. Sequencing was carried out using PBMCs. Receptors were obtained from a human donor in good health (CMV status not recorded). Some clones in this sample may be carry-over from other donors' samples. Each CDR3 is given without its conserved first and last residue.

j_call: TRBJ1-3; cdr3_length: 14; v_call: TRBV7-2; cdr3_aa: ASSLGPTGSGNTIY
j_call: TRBJ2-2; cdr3_length: 13; v_call: TRBV7-8; cdr3_aa: ASSLGRESTGELF
j_call: TRBJ2-5; cdr3_length: 17; v_call: TRBV7-2; cdr3_aa: ASSLQWRRGVSRGETQY
j_call: TRBJ2-7; cdr3_length: 11; v_call: TRBV14; cdr3_aa: ASRPTGSHEQY
j_call: TRBJ1-5; cdr3_length: 13; v_call: TRBV20-1; cdr3_aa: SARATGASNQPQH
j_call: TRBJ2-1; cdr3_length: 17; v_call: TRBV7-9; cdr3_aa: ASSPGVSLAGVGLDEQF
j_call: TRBJ2-7; cdr3_length: 10; v_call: TRBV28; cdr3_aa: ASGLQIYEQY
j_call: TRBJ2-5; cdr3_length: 12; v_call: TRBV6-1; cdr3_aa: ASKRDSGRETQY
j_call: TRBJ2-7; cdr3_length: 14; v_call: TRBV28; cdr3_aa: ASSFTRDRVTYEQY
j_call: TRBJ1-1; cdr3_length: 9; v_call: TRBV11-2; cdr3_aa: ASSAGTKAF
j_call: TRBJ2-3; cdr3_length: 13; v_call: TRBV6-1; cdr3_aa: ASSDLAGGTETQY
j_call: TRBJ2-3; cdr3_length: 12; v_call: TRBV5-1; cdr3_aa: ASSFGQLEDTQY
j_call: TRBJ2-1; cdr3_length: 13; v_call: TRBV5-1; cdr3_aa: ASSSRDLYDNEQF
j_call: TRBJ2-2; cdr3_length: 14; v_call: TRBV27; cdr3_aa: ASKRLGTGFTGELF
j_call: TRBJ2-3; cdr3_length: 14; v_call: TRBV7-8; cdr3_aa: ASSPPKTSGPDTQY
j_call: TRBJ2-1; cdr3_length: 13; v_call: TRBV20-1; cdr3_aa: SARVASGRALEQF
j_call: TRBJ2-1; cdr3_length: 13; v_call: TRBV28; cdr3_aa: ASSSPRTGPNEQF
j_call: TRBJ1-1; cdr3_length: 14; v_call: TRBV5-4; cdr3_aa: ASSKMTGRVNTEAF
j_call: TRBJ2-1; cdr3_length: 12; v_call: TRBV11-2; cdr3_aa: ASTLAGPYNEQF
j_call: TRBJ1-2; cdr3_length: 13; v_call: TRBV28; cdr3_aa: ASSPPWKADYGYT
j_call: TRBJ2-3; cdr3_length: 13; v_call: TRBV6-1; cdr3_aa: ASSPWHPGTDTQY
j_call: TRBJ1-1; cdr3_length: 13; v_call: TRBV7-2; cdr3_aa: ASSWDRGLNTEAF
j_call: TRBJ2-7; cdr3_length: 9; v_call: TRBV28; cdr3_aa: ASNSGYEQY
j_call: TRBJ1-5; cdr3_length: 15; v_call: TRBV20-1; cdr3_aa: SALYTLLPAGDQPQH
j_call: TRBJ2-1; cdr3_length: 11; v_call: TRBV7-8; cdr3_aa: ASSLGGLNEQV
j_call: TRBJ1-1; cdr3_length: 13; v_call: TRBV7-9; cdr3_aa: ASSLLDEGATEAF
j_call: TRBJ1-5; cdr3_length: 14; v_call: TRBV27; cdr3_aa: ASRPDRGLGNQPQH
j_call: TRBJ2-5; cdr3_length: 14; v_call: TRBV7-2; cdr3_aa: ASSRRALAGGETQY
j_call: TRBJ2-1; cdr3_length: 15; v_call: TRBV6-1; cdr3_aa: ASSEYPLEGSYNEQF
j_call: TRBJ2-3; cdr3_length: 10; v_call: TRBV5-1; cdr3_aa: ASSHNTDTQY
j_call: TRBJ1-6; cdr3_length: 14; v_call: TRBV5-1; cdr3_aa: ASNLGQGVSNSPLH
j_call: TRBJ2-2; cdr3_length: 15; v_call: TRBV25-1; cdr3_aa: ASSENGGRRNTGELF
j_call: TRBJ2-5; cdr3_length: 11; v_call: TRBV7-2; cdr3_aa: ASSTKQGLTQY
j_call: TRBJ2-5; cdr3_length: 14; v_call: TRBV7-6; cdr3_aa: ASSPLAGAWGETQY
j_call: TRBJ2-3; cdr3_length: 19; v_call: TRBV6-2/TRBV6-3; cdr3_aa: ASSYRPRKTRGGRGADTQY
j_call: TRBJ1-1; cdr3_length: 10; v_call: TRBV20-1; cdr3_aa: SARGGDAEAF
j_call: TRBJ2-2; cdr3_length: 21; v_call: TRBV6-5; cdr3_aa: ASSYSTLNQLANHTPNTGELF
j_call: TRBJ1-2; cdr3_length: 12; v_call: TRBV5-1; cdr3_aa: ASSPDNSNYGYT
j_call: TRBJ1-4; cdr3_length: 14; v_call: TRBV5-6; cdr3_aa: ASSSNRGPINEKLF
j_call: TRBJ1-2; cdr3_length: 11; v_call: TRBV9; cdr3_aa: ASSPSGGLGYT
j_call: TRBJ2-1; cdr3_length: 13; v_call: TRBV5-5; cdr3_aa: ASSLVPAGINEQF
j_call: TRBJ1-4; cdr3_length: 13; v_call: TRBV5-5; cdr3_aa: ASSSRHGLDEKLF
j_call: TRBJ2-3; cdr3_length: 12; v_call: TRBV7-2; cdr3_aa: ASSLVDGPDTQY
j_call: TRBJ2-1; cdr3_length: 11; v_call: TRBV10-2; cdr3_aa: ASSVASYNEQF
j_call: TRBJ2-3; cdr3_length: 11; v_call: TRBV12-3/TRBV12-4; cdr3_aa: ASTPGAGDTQY